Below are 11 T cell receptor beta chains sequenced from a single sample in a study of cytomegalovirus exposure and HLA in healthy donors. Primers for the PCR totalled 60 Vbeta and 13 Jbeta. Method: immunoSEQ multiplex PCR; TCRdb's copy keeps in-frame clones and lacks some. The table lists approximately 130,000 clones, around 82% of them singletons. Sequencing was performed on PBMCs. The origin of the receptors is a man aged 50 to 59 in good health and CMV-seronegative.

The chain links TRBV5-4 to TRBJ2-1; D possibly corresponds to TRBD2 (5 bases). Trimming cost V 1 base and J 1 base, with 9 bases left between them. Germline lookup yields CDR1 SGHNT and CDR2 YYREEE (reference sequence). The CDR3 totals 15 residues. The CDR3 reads CASSLLLGSYNEQFF. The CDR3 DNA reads TGTGCCAGCAGCTTGTTACTAGGGTCCTACAATGAGCAGTTCTTC.

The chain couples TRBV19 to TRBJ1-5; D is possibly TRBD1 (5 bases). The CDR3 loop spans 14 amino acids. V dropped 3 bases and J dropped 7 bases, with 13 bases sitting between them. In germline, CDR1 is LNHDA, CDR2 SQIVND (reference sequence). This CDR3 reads CASSIPRESQPQHF. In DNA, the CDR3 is TGTGCCAGTAGTATCCCCAGGGAATCCCAGCCCCAGCATTTT.

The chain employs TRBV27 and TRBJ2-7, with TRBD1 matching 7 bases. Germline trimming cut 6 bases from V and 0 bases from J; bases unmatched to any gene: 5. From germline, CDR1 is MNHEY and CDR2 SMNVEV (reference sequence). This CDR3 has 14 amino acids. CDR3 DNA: TGTGCCAGCAGCAGACAGGGTCTCTCCTACGAGCAGTACTTC. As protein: CASSRQGLSYEQYF.

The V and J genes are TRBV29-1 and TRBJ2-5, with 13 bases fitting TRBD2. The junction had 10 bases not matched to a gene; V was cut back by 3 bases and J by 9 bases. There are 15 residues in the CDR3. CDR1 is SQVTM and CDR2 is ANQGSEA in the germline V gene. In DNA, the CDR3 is TGCAGCGTTGAGGGACTAGCGGGAAGGCTAAACCCCCAGTACTTC. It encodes CSVEGLAGRLNPQYF. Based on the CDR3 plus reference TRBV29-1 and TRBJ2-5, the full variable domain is SAVISQKPSRDICQRGTSLTIQCQVDSQVTMMFWYRQQPGQSLTLIATANQGSEATYESGFVIDKFPISRPNLTFSTLTVSNMSPEDSSIYLCSVEGLAGRLNPQYFGPGTRLLVL.

This CDR3 is CASSPPGLAGLYEQYF. In DNA form, the CDR3 reads TGTGCCAGCAGTCCCCCTGGGCTAGCGGGCCTCTACGAGCAGTACTTC. The chain combines TRBV28 with TRBJ2-7, with 8 positions matching TRBD2. In germline, CDR1 is MDHEN, CDR2 SYDVKM. Unmatched junction bases numbered 12, after V lost 5 bases and J lost 3 bases. This CDR3 has 16 amino acids. Supplemented by reference TRBV28 and TRBJ2-7, the full variable domain reads DVKVTQSSRYLVKRTGEKVFLECVQDMDHENMFWYRQDPGLGLRLIYFSYDVKMKEKGDIPEGYSVSREKKERFSLILESASTNQTSMYLCASSPPGLAGLYEQYFGPGTRLTVT.

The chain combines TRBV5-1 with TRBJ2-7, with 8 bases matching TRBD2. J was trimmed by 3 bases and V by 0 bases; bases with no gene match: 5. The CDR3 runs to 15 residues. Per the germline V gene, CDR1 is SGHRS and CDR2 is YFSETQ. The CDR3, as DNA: TGCGCCAGCAGCTTGGAGACTAGCGACAACTACGAGCAGTACTTC. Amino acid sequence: CASSLETSDNYEQYF. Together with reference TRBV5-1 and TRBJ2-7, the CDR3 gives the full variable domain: KAGVTQTPRYLIKTRGQQVTLSCSPISGHRSVSWYQQTPGQGLQFLFEYFSETQRNKGNFPGRFSGRQFSNSRSEMNVSTLELGDSALYLCASSLETSDNYEQYFGPGTRLTVT.

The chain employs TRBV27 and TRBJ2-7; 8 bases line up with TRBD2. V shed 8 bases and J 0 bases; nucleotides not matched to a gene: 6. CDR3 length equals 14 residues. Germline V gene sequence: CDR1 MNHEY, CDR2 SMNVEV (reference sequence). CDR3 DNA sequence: TGTGCCAGCCGCTCGGGGGGGATCTCCTACGAGCAGTACTTC. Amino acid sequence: CASRSGGISYEQYF.

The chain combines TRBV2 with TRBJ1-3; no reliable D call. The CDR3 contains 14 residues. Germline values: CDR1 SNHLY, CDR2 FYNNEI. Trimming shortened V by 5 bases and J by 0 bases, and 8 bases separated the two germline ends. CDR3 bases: TGTGCCAGCAGTTCCAGGAACTCTGGAAACACCATATATTTT. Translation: CASSSRNSGNTIYF.

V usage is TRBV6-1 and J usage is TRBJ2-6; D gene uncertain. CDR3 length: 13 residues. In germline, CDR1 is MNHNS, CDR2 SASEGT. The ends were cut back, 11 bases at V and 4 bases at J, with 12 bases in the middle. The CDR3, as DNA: TGTGCCGCCGGTGGGCTGGGGGCCAACGTCCTGACTTTC. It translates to CAAGGLGANVLTF.

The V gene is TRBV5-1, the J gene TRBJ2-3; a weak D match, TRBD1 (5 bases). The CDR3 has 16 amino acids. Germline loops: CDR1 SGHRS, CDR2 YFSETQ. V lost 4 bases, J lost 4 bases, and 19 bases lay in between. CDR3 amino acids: CASSPDSPLGADTQYF. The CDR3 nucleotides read TGCGCCAGCAGCCCAGACAGTCCCTTGGGTGCAGATACGCAGTATTTT.

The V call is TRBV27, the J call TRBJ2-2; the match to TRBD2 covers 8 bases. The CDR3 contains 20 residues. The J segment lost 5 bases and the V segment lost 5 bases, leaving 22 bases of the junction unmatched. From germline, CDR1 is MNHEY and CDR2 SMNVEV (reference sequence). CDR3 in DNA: TGTGCCAGCAGTCATACCGGGAGGGTCACTGGGTTGAGGGATACCGGGGAGCTGTTTTTT. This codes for CASSHTGRVTGLRDTGELFF.